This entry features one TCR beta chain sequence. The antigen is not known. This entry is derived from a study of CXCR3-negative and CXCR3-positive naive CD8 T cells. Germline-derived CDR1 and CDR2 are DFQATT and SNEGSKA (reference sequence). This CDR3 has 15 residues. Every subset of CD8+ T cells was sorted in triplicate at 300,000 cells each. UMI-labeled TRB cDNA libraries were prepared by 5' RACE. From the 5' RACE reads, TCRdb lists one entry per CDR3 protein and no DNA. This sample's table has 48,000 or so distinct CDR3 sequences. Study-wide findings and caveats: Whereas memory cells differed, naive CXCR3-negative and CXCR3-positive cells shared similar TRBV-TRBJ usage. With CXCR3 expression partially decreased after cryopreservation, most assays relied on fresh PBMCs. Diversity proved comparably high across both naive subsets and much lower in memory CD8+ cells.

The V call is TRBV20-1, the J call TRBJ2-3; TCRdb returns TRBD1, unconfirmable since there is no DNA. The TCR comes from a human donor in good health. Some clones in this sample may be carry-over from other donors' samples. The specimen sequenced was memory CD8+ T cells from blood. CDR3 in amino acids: CSALIDRDGSDTQYF.